These T cell receptor beta chains were read from a single sample in a study of T cell clones after liver transplantation. Profiled with immunoSEQ multiplex PCR; TCRdb holds only in-frame clones, not every one. The sample lists roughly 100,000 clones, approximately 78% seen once, with over 0.75% in the top ten. The material sequenced was CD4+ T cells from blood, taken before liver transplant. The receptors here all came from a human donor who received a liver transplant. Both conserved end residues are part of each CDR3. The D gene is left open where the match is weak. Clone sizes are given selectively: once, few, many, or a class where the clone is expanded.

V: TRBV7-2; J: TRBJ2-1; D: NA; size: NA; CDR3: CASSLNSGASEQFF; DNA: TGTGCCAGCAGCTTAAACTCGGGGGCGAGTGAGCAGTTCTTC
V: TRBV5-8; J: TRBJ1-3; D: NA; size: NA; CDR3: CASSLVRTGTTGNTIYF; DNA: TGTGCCAGCAGCTTGGTCCGAACAGGGACCACTGGAAACACCATATATTTT
V: TRBV2; J: TRBJ2-2; D: TRBD2; size: NA; CDR3: CASNLAGAANTGELFF; DNA: TGTGCCAGTAATTTAGCGGGGGCCGCGAACACCGGGGAGCTGTTTTTT
V: TRBV7-3; J: TRBJ2-7; D: TRBD2; size: NA; CDR3: CASSSEAGGSQYEQYF; DNA: TGTGCCAGCAGCTCCGAAGCGGGGGGGTCACAATACGAGCAGTACTTC
V: TRBV6-5; J: TRBJ1-1; D: NA; size: NA; CDR3: CASSYSRASNTEAFF; DNA: TGTGCCAGCAGTTACAGCAGGGCCTCGAACACTGAAGCTTTCTTT
V: TRBV6-6; J: TRBJ1-1; D: TRBD1; size: NA; CDR3: CASTPRGRVIVFF; DNA: TGTGCCAGCACCCCAAGGGGGCGGGTAATAGTTTTCTTT
V: TRBV27; J: TRBJ2-1; D: TRBD1; size: once; CDR3: CASGTRGPGNEQFF; DNA: TGTGCCAGCGGCACCAGGGGGCCGGGGAATGAGCAGTTCTTC
V: TRBV30; J: TRBJ2-5; D: NA; size: NA; CDR3: CAWTGQTQETQYF; DNA: TGTGCCTGGACCGGACAGACCCAAGAGACCCAGTACTTC
V: TRBV6-5; J: TRBJ1-5; D: TRBD1; size: NA; CDR3: CASISGQGHQPQHF; DNA: TGTGCCAGCATCTCCGGACAGGGGCATCAGCCCCAGCATTTT
V: TRBV4-2; J: TRBJ2-3; D: NA; size: NA; CDR3: CASSQDGQSTDTQYF; DNA: TGTGCCAGCAGCCAAGACGGACAGAGCACAGATACGCAGTATTTT
V: TRBV9; J: TRBJ2-3; D: TRBD2; size: NA; CDR3: CASSVDLYGGADTQYF; DNA: TGTGCCAGCAGCGTAGATCTCTACGGGGGGGCGGATACGCAGTATTTT
V: TRBV7-2; J: TRBJ1-2; D: NA; size: NA; CDR3: CASSLGRTASYGYTF; DNA: TGTGCCAGCAGCTTAGGTCGGACAGCCTCCTATGGCTACACCTTC
V: TRBV28; J: TRBJ2-3; D: TRBD2; size: NA; CDR3: CASRLADRTDTQYF; DNA: TGTGCCAGCAGACTAGCGGACCGCACAGATACGCAGTATTTT
V: TRBV28; J: TRBJ2-7; D: NA; size: NA; CDR3: CASSLLSGNYEQYF; DNA: TGTGCCAGCAGTTTATTGTCAGGAAACTACGAGCAGTACTTC
V: TRBV30; J: TRBJ1-6; D: TRBD1; size: NA; CDR3: CAWRAPGQGSRNSPLHF; DNA: TGTGCCTGGAGGGCTCCAGGACAGGGCTCTCGGAATTCACCCCTCCACTTT
V: TRBV29-1; J: TRBJ2-2; D: TRBD1; size: NA; CDR3: CSVGTGNTGELFF; DNA: TGCAGCGTTGGGACAGGTAACACCGGGGAGCTGTTTTTT
V: TRBV2; J: TRBJ1-1; D: NA; size: NA; CDR3: CASRNRQESTEAFF; DNA: TGTGCCAGCAGAAACCGGCAAGAAAGCACTGAAGCTTTCTTT
V: TRBV11-2; J: TRBJ1-1; D: TRBD1; size: NA; CDR3: CASSLAGQRNTEAFF; DNA: TGTGCCAGCAGCTTAGCGGGACAGAGGAACACTGAAGCTTTCTTT
V: TRBV5-4; J: TRBJ1-4; D: TRBD1; size: NA; CDR3: CASSLGGGQAGEKLFF; DNA: TGTGCCAGCAGCTTAGGGGGGGGACAGGCTGGTGAAAAACTGTTTTTT
V: TRBV7-8; J: TRBJ2-3; D: NA; size: NA; CDR3: CASSSPRGPSTDTQYF; DNA: TGTGCCAGCAGCAGCCCCAGGGGCCCAAGCACAGATACGCAGTATTTT
V: TRBV7-8; J: TRBJ2-7; D: NA; size: NA; CDR3: CASRSRTYEQYF; DNA: TGTGCCAGCAGGTCCCGAACCTACGAGCAGTACTTC
V: TRBV30; J: TRBJ1-1; D: TRBD1; size: NA; CDR3: CACQTGGAGRNTEAFF; DNA: TGTGCCTGTCAAACAGGGGGCGCAGGTAGGAACACTGAAGCTTTCTTT
V: TRBV2; J: TRBJ1-5; D: NA; size: NA; CDR3: CASKEEMLNQPQHF; DNA: TGTGCCAGCAAGGAAGAGATGCTAAACCAGCCCCAGCATTTT
V: TRBV11-1; J: TRBJ1-1; D: TRBD1; size: NA; CDR3: CASSFPGTANTEAFF; DNA: TGTGCCAGCAGCTTTCCCGGGACAGCGAACACTGAAGCTTTCTTT
V: TRBV5-6; J: TRBJ1-2; D: NA; size: NA; CDR3: CASSLGRVRGYTF; DNA: TGTGCCAGCAGCTTGGGCAGGGTGCGAGGCTACACCTTC
V: TRBV28; J: TRBJ2-7; D: TRBD1; size: NA; CDR3: CASSPTGQGAYEQYF; DNA: TGTGCCAGCAGTCCGACCGGACAGGGAGCCTACGAGCAGTACTTC
V: TRBV19; J: TRBJ1-1; D: NA; size: NA; CDR3: CASTPGRAPGAEAFF; DNA: TGTGCCAGTACCCCAGGTAGGGCCCCAGGGGCTGAAGCTTTCTTT
V: TRBV19; J: TRBJ1-1; D: NA; size: NA; CDR3: CASRDGYTEAFF; DNA: TGTGCCAGTAGGGACGGTTACACTGAAGCTTTCTTT
V: TRBV7-9; J: TRBJ1-1; D: NA; size: NA; CDR3: CASSGRAGYTEAFF; DNA: TGTGCCAGCAGCGGTAGGGCGGGATACACTGAAGCTTTCTTT
V: TRBV6-6; J: TRBJ2-3; D: NA; size: NA; CDR3: CASVGHTQYF; DNA: TGTGCCAGCGTCGGGCATACGCAGTATTTT
V: TRBV6-5; J: TRBJ2-3; D: NA; size: few; CDR3: CASRSPGLTDTQYF; DNA: TGTGCCAGCAGGTCCCCTGGCCTCACAGATACGCAGTATTTT
V: TRBV28; J: TRBJ2-7; D: NA; size: NA; CDR3: CASSITIGEQYF; DNA: TGTGCCAGCAGCATCACGATTGGGGAGCAGTACTTC
V: TRBV29-1; J: TRBJ2-7; D: TRBD1; size: NA; CDR3: CSVEGQGTFEQYF; DNA: TGCAGCGTTGAAGGACAGGGCACCTTCGAGCAGTACTTC
V: TRBV7-9; J: TRBJ1-6; D: NA; size: few; CDR3: CASSLQTGPNSPLHF; DNA: TGTGCCAGCAGCTTACAAACAGGACCCAATTCACCCCTCCACTTT
V: TRBV7-2; J: TRBJ1-5; D: TRBD1; size: few; CDR3: CASSPGTVNQPQHF; DNA: TGTGCCAGCAGCCCTGGGACAGTCAATCAGCCCCAGCATTTT
V: TRBV5-1; J: TRBJ1-3; D: NA; size: NA; CDR3: CASSLGVQGSGNTIYF; DNA: TGCGCCAGCAGCTTGGGGGTACAGGGATCTGGAAACACCATATATTTT
V: TRBV27; J: TRBJ2-7; D: NA; size: NA; CDR3: CASRGAYEQYF; DNA: TGTGCCAGCAGAGGAGCCTACGAGCAGTACTTC
V: TRBV6-5; J: TRBJ2-1; D: NA; size: few; CDR3: CASSYSRSQGEQFF; DNA: TGTGCCAGCAGTTACTCGAGATCCCAGGGGGAGCAGTTCTTC
V: TRBV28; J: TRBJ1-1; D: NA; size: NA; CDR3: CASRQQGLPEAFF; DNA: TGTGCCAGCAGGCAACAGGGTTTGCCTGAAGCTTTCTTT
V: TRBV7-2; J: TRBJ1-3; D: TRBD1; size: few; CDR3: CASTKDRGNTIYF; DNA: TGTGCCAGCACCAAGGACAGGGGAAACACCATATATTTT
V: TRBV7-2; J: TRBJ2-3; D: TRBD1; size: NA; CDR3: CASSFRDRGLTDTQYF; DNA: TGTGCCAGCAGCTTCCGAGACAGGGGGTTGACAGATACGCAGTATTTT
V: TRBV2; J: TRBJ2-5; D: TRBD1; size: NA; CDR3: CASSPGTGGQTQYF; DNA: TGTGCCAGCAGCCCCGGGACAGGGGGTCAGACCCAGTACTTC
V: TRBV18; J: TRBJ1-5; D: NA; size: NA; CDR3: CASSPRDTFNQPQHF; DNA: TGTGCCAGCTCACCCCGGGACACTTTCAATCAGCCCCAGCATTTT
V: TRBV5-5; J: TRBJ2-6; D: NA; size: NA; CDR3: CASSSVGGGAGANVLTF; DNA: TGTGCCAGCAGCTCTGTAGGGGGCGGGGCTGGGGCCAACGTCCTGACTTTC
V: TRBV5-1; J: TRBJ1-1; D: NA; size: NA; CDR3: CASRPLASGAVMNTEAFF; DNA: TGCGCCAGCAGACCCCTTGCTTCGGGGGCCGTGATGAACACTGAAGCTTTCTTT
V: TRBV28; J: TRBJ2-7; D: NA; size: NA; CDR3: CATRFRGTYEQYF; DNA: TGTGCCACACGGTTTAGGGGGACCTACGAGCAGTACTTC
V: TRBV6-1; J: TRBJ2-5; D: NA; size: NA; CDR3: CASSEGSGLETQYF; DNA: TGTGCCAGCAGCGAGGGGAGCGGTTTAGAGACCCAGTACTTC
V: TRBV4-1; J: TRBJ1-5; D: NA; size: NA; CDR3: CASSQEKPGKGPGGNQPQHF; DNA: TGCGCCAGCAGCCAAGAAAAGCCCGGAAAGGGGCCAGGGGGCAATCAGCCCCAGCATTTT
V: TRBV5-4; J: TRBJ2-2; D: TRBD2; size: few; CDR3: CASSLGSGLATPRGELFF; DNA: TGTGCCAGCAGCTTAGGATCGGGACTAGCGACCCCGAGAGGGGAGCTGTTTTTT
V: TRBV19; J: TRBJ2-3; D: NA; size: NA; CDR3: CASSPGTPAPHHTQYF; DNA: TGTGCCAGTAGTCCCGGGACGCCAGCTCCCCATCATACGCAGTATTTT
V: TRBV27; J: TRBJ1-2; D: NA; size: NA; CDR3: CASSFRGARNGYTF; DNA: TGTGCCAGCAGTTTCCGGGGGGCGCGAAATGGCTACACCTTC
V: TRBV14; J: TRBJ2-2; D: NA; size: NA; CDR3: CASSQDTTDPNTGELFF; DNA: TGTGCCAGCAGCCAAGATACGACTGACCCGAACACCGGGGAGCTGTTTTTT
V: TRBV7-2; J: TRBJ2-2; D: TRBD1; size: NA; CDR3: CASSAATGSLSKLFF; DNA: TGTGCCAGCAGCGCGGCGACAGGGTCACTGAGTAAGCTGTTTTTT
V: TRBV4-2; J: TRBJ2-3; D: TRBD2; size: once; CDR3: CASSQEASGGAVNTQYF; DNA: TGTGCCAGCAGCCAAGAGGCCAGCGGGGGGGCCGTGAATACGCAGTATTTT
V: TRBV7-9; J: TRBJ2-1; D: TRBD1; size: NA; CDR3: CASNPPGQGVDEQFF; DNA: TGTGCCAGCAACCCACCGGGACAGGGTGTAGATGAGCAGTTCTTC
V: TRBV6-5; J: TRBJ1-4; D: NA; size: few; CDR3: CASSPRRKDEKLFF; DNA: TGTGCCAGCAGTCCTCGCCGAAAGGATGAAAAACTGTTTTTT